The present TCR beta chain was sequenced within a study of cytomegalovirus exposure and HLA in healthy donors. Overall study context: In a previous analysis, around 110 million unique TCR beta sequences were found from approximately 180 million T cells. Study-wide points: Researchers catalogued some 160 TCR beta chains as cytomegalovirus-associated.

The PCR used 60 Vbeta and 13 Jbeta primers. TCRdb's table, derived via immunoSEQ multiplex PCR, lists solely in-frame clones and lacks some. Of over 150,000 clones in the sample, around 80% were seen once. With 6 bases clipped from V and 8 bases from J, the junction kept 9 bases outside the gene matches. Germline assignment: CDR1 SGHVS and CDR2 FQNEAQ. The CDR3 is 15 amino acids. Sampled while nominally healthy, donors likely had unrecorded immune exposures. This clone was counted a single time. Its antigen is unidentified. This sequence joins TRBV7-8 and TRBJ2-1, with TRBD2 identical over 11 bases. The sequence derives from a woman aged 45-60 years in good health and CMV-seropositive. Sequencing input: PBMCs. The CDR3 protein is CASSSTSGRKDEQFF. DNA for the CDR3: TGTGCCAGCAGTTCCACTAGCGGGAGAAAAGATGAGCAGTTCTTC.